The 29 T cell receptor beta chains listed next were all sequenced from one sample in a study of cytomegalovirus exposure and HLA in healthy donors. This table comes from immunoSEQ multiplex PCR, and its TCRdb copy is limited to in-frame clones, with some not included. Seen here are 70,000 to 75,000 clones, around 94% observed once, and the top ten hold under 4%. The sample taken for sequencing was PBMCs. The receptors were sampled from a woman aged 18-30 years in good health and CMV-seropositive.

This clone was detected only once. The V and J genes are TRBV28 and TRBJ1-2; 10 nucleotides align to TRBD1. The V gene end was trimmed by 5 bases and the J gene end by 8 bases; junction bases not matched to a gene: 11. CDR3 length equals 15 residues. The germline CDR1 and CDR2 sequences are MDHEN and SYDVKM. In DNA, the CDR3 is TGTGCCAGCAGTCCCCGGTCCGGGACAGGGGACGGCTACACCTTC. It translates to CASSPRSGTGDGYTF.

This clone has more than one count but fewer than ten. DNA of the CDR3: TGTGCCAGCTCACCAACAGATTTTAATGAAAAACTGTTTTTT. Translated: CASSPTDFNEKLFF. This rearrangement joins TRBV18 to TRBJ1-4; D not certain. The germline V gene has CDR1 KGHSH and CDR2 LQKENI. Trimming pared 2 bases from V and 4 bases from J, leaving 8 bases between. The CDR3 has 14 amino acids. The full variable domain, completed using reference TRBV18 and TRBJ1-4, is NAGVMQNPRHLVRRRGQEARLRCSPMKGHSHVYWYRQLPEEGLKFMVYLQKENIIDESGMPKERFSAEFPKEGPSILRIQQVVRGDSAAYFCASSPTDFNEKLFFGSGTQLSVL.

The rearrangement uses TRBV9 and TRBJ1-2; TRBD1 matches 8 bases. The J segment lost 6 bases and the V segment lost 4 bases, leaving 14 bases of the junction unmatched. CDR3 length equals 16 residues. Germline values: CDR1 SGDLS, CDR2 YYNGEE. The CDR3, as DNA: TGTGCCAGCAGCCCCCGGGACAGGCAGACGGAGAATGGCTACACCTTC. It is translated as CASSPRDRQTENGYTF.

The chain is built from TRBV5-1 and TRBJ2-2, with D unclear. There are 12 residues in the CDR3. Germline V gene sequence: CDR1 SGHRS, CDR2 YFSETQ. The ends were cut back, 0 bases at V and 9 bases at J, with 6 bases in the middle. The CDR3: CASSLEHRELFF. The CDR3 coding sequence is TGCGCCAGCAGCTTGGAACACAGGGAGCTGTTTTTT.

This rearrangement joins TRBV5-1 to TRBJ2-5, with a tentative D call TRBD2 (6 bases). Trimming pared 4 bases from V and 5 bases from J, leaving 12 bases between. The CDR3 is made up of 13 amino acids. The germline V gene encodes CDR1 SGHRS and CDR2 YFSETQ. The CDR3 region is CASSRGTRETQYF. CDR3 nucleotides: TGCGCCAGCAGCCGGGGGACGAGGGAGACCCAGTACTTC.

V gene TRBV7-2 combines with J gene TRBJ1-1; no firm D call. V lost 5 bases and J lost 0, with 16 bases in between. CDR1 and CDR2 (germline): SGHTA, FQGNSA. CDR3 length: 16 amino acids. This CDR3 is CASSRQAGIMNTEAFF. CDR3 in DNA: TGTGCCAGCAGCCGCCAAGCGGGGATCATGAACACTGAAGCTTTCTTT.

This clone was picked up one time. The J gene is TRBJ2-1, the V gene TRBV7-2; 16 bases fit TRBD2. This CDR3 has 17 amino acids. Trimming removed 1 base from V and 13 bases from J; junction bases left unmatched: 10. Germline CDR1 SGHTA, CDR2 FQGNSA. The CDR3 loop reads CASSLVGGTSGRDPQFF. DNA of the CDR3: TGTGCCAGCAGCTTAGTGGGCGGGACTAGCGGGAGGGACCCTCAGTTCTTC.

V gene TRBV10-2 combines with J gene TRBJ2-3; 8 nucleotides match TRBD1. This CDR3 region has 17 residues. Germline CDR1 WSHSY, CDR2 SAAADI. V lost 3 bases, J lost 0 bases, and 8 bases stayed unmatched. The CDR3: CASSDPGGYKSTDTQYF. In DNA form, the CDR3 reads TGCGCCAGCAGTGACCCAGGGGGCTATAAAAGCACAGATACGCAGTATTTT.

The J gene is TRBJ2-2, the V gene TRBV5-1; D remains unclear. From germline, CDR1 is SGHRS and CDR2 YFSETQ. The CDR3 spans 13 residues. The V and J ends lost 0 bases and 7 bases respectively, with 7 bases between them. The CDR3 spells CASSLVLSGELFF. DNA for the CDR3: TGCGCCAGCAGCTTGGTGTTGAGCGGGGAGCTGTTTTTT.

This clone was seen once. CDR3 residues: CASSGDFTDTQYF. The CDR3 bases are TGTGCCAGCAGTGGGGACTTCACAGATACGCAGTATTTT. V and J are TRBV2 and TRBJ2-3; tentatively, D is TRBD2 (6 bases). V dropped 4 bases and J dropped 2 bases, with 7 bases sitting between them. This CDR3 is built from 13 residues. Germline CDR1 reads SNHLY; CDR2 reads FYNNEI.

The chain links TRBV5-1 to TRBJ2-2, with TRBD2 as a possible D gene (5 bases). With 0 bases removed from V and 4 bases from J, the gap between germline ends came to 7 bases. This CDR3 has 14 residues. The germline CDR1 and CDR2 sequences are SGHRS and YFSETQ. CDR3 loop: CASSLAGFTGELFF. In DNA form, the CDR3 reads TGCGCCAGCAGCTTGGCGGGGTTCACCGGGGAGCTGTTTTTT.

The sample holds one count of this clone. The V and J genes are TRBV11-3 and TRBJ2-3; maybe TRBD2 (6 bases). From germline, CDR1 is SGHNT and CDR2 YENEEA. CDR3 size: 14 residues. Trimming removed 4 bases at V and 3 bases at J, with 11 bases between. This CDR3 reads CASSYGAGTDTQYF. The CDR3, as DNA: TGTGCCAGCAGCTACGGTGCGGGAACAGATACGCAGTATTTT.

The chain carries TRBV15 and TRBJ1-3; 7 positions agree with TRBD1. With 5 bases clipped from V and 5 bases from J, the junction kept 3 bases outside the gene matches. The CDR3 has 13 residues. Germline V gives CDR1 LNHNV, CDR2 YYDKDF (reference sequence). The CDR3 region has the DNA TGTGCCACCAGCTTACAGGGGAGAAACACCATATATTTT. This codes for CATSLQGRNTIYF.

V usage is TRBV6-5 and J usage is TRBJ2-1; no firm D call. CDR1 is MNHEY, CDR2 SVGAGI, per germline. The CDR3 runs to 14 residues. V was clipped by 2 bases and J by 0 bases, with 5 bases between them. This chain's CDR3 is CASSYLSSYNEQFF. The CDR3 nucleotides read TGTGCCAGCAGTTACCTTAGCTCCTACAATGAGCAGTTCTTC.

This chain joins TRBV30 and TRBJ1-2, with 11 nucleotides matching TRBD1. V lost 2 bases, J lost 7 bases, and 3 bases stayed unmatched. CDR3 length: 13 amino acids. Germline V gives CDR1 GTSNPN, CDR2 SVGIG (reference sequence). The CDR3 protein is CAWSSGQGGGYTF. Written as DNA, the CDR3 is TGTGCCTGGAGTTCGGGACAGGGGGGTGGCTACACCTTC.

The chain is built from TRBV5-1 and TRBJ1-5, with D unresolved. The germline V and J ends were trimmed by 0 bases and 2 bases, with 12 bases remaining between them. Germline CDR1 and CDR2: SGHRS and YFSETQ. This CDR3 contains 16 residues. CDR3 in DNA: TGCGCCAGCAGCTTGGAAGCAGGTCCGGGCAATCAGCCCCAGCATTTT. Translating gives CASSLEAGPGNQPQHF. Full variable domain (outside the CDR3, taken from reference TRBV5-1 and TRBJ1-5): KAGVTQTPRYLIKTRGQQVTLSCSPISGHRSVSWYQQTPGQGLQFLFEYFSETQRNKGNFPGRFSGRQFSNSRSEMNVSTLELGDSALYLCASSLEAGPGNQPQHFGDGTRLSIL.

The chain combines TRBV30 with TRBJ2-1, with TRBD2 as a possible D gene (6 bases). V was clipped by 1 base and J by 2 bases, with 9 bases between them. The germline CDR1 and CDR2 sequences are GTSNPN and SVGIG (reference sequence). CDR3 size: 14 residues. The chain's CDR3 is CAWSGRVPYNEQFF. For the CDR3, the DNA is TGTGCCTGGAGTGGGAGGGTTCCCTACAATGAGCAGTTCTTC.

The J gene is TRBJ2-1, the V gene TRBV18; 9 nucleotides match TRBD1. V was clipped by 3 bases and J by 8 bases; unmatched bases: 5. Germline-derived CDR1 and CDR2 are KGHSH and LQKENI. The CDR3 runs to 14 residues. The CDR3 region is CASSPGQGWDEQFF. In DNA form, the CDR3 reads TGTGCCAGCTCACCGGGACAGGGATGGGATGAGCAGTTCTTC.

The rearrangement links TRBV5-4 to TRBJ1-6, with a tentative D call TRBD1 (6 bases). Germline V gene data show CDR1 as SGHNT and CDR2 as YYREEE (reference sequence). The CDR3 sequence is 14 residues long. Deletions cut 2 bases from V and 8 bases from J, with 11 bases between. CDR3 coding DNA: TGTGCCAGCAGCTTTTTTCAGGGGTATTCACCCCTCCACTTT. Amino acids: CASSFFQGYSPLHF.

This clone was observed once. The rearrangement uses TRBV11-1 and TRBJ2-2, with TRBD1 identical over 7 bases. V gave up 3 bases and J gave up 3 bases; unmatched junction bases: 7. CDR1 and CDR2 (germline): SGHAT, FQDESV (reference sequence). The CDR3 loop spans 16 amino acids. CDR3 loop: CASSFEFTGDTGELFF. The CDR3 nucleotides read TGTGCCAGCAGCTTTGAGTTCACAGGGGACACCGGGGAGCTGTTTTTT.

J is TRBJ2-6 and V is TRBV4-1, with TRBD1 matching 10 bases. The germline gives CDR1 MGHRA, CDR2 YSYEKL. CDR3 length: 14 amino acids. The V and J ends lost 7 bases and 10 bases, in that order; junction bases with no gene match: 7. DNA of the CDR3: TGCGCCAGCACCACGGTGGGACAGGGGAACGTCCTGACTTTC. This codes for CASTTVGQGNVLTF.

V and J are TRBV10-2 and TRBJ2-4, with 7 bases lining up with TRBD1. V was pared by 6 bases and J by 6 bases, with 2 bases of the junction left unmatched. The germline V gene encodes CDR1 WSHSY and CDR2 SAAADI. CDR3 length: 12 amino acids. CDR3 amino acids: CASSGDRNIQYF. The DNA of the CDR3 is TGCGCCAGCAGCGGGGACAGAAACATTCAGTACTTC.

This chain joins TRBV28 and TRBJ1-2, with TRBD1 identical over 7 bases. This CDR3 contains 15 residues. Trimming removed 1 base from V and 0 bases from J; junction bases left unmatched: 2. Germline CDR1 MDHEN, CDR2 SYDVKM. The CDR3 region is CASSLYTGANYGYTF. DNA of the CDR3: TGTGCCAGCAGTTTATATACAGGGGCTAACTATGGCTACACCTTC.

The chain combines TRBV7-6 with TRBJ1-5; weak D call: TRBD1 (6 bases). The V gene lost 6 bases and the J gene lost 3 bases, with 15 bases spanning the gap. This CDR3 spans 15 amino acids. Germline CDR1 is SGHVS and CDR2 is FNYEAQ. CDR3 residues: CASSFGQGYNQPQHF. In DNA form, the CDR3 reads TGTGCCAGCAGTTTCGGGCAGGGGTACAATCAGCCCCAGCATTTT.

The V and J genes are TRBV13 and TRBJ1-4; no clear D. The CDR3 runs 14 residues. Looked up from germline, CDR1 is PRHDT and CDR2 is FYEKMQ (reference sequence). Trimming removed 4 bases at V and 6 bases at J, with 12 bases between. Written as DNA, the CDR3 is TGTGCCAGCAGCTCTACCAGGCGATATGAAAAACTGTTTTTT. The encoded protein is CASSSTRRYEKLFF.

The DNA for the CDR3 is TGTGCCAGTACTAGCGGGGGACTCACAGATACGCAGTATTTT. Encoded protein: CASTSGGLTDTQYF. V gene TRBV27 combines with J gene TRBJ2-3, with TRBD2 matching over 11 bases. The CDR3 has 14 residues. The V segment lost 9 bases and the J segment 2 bases; nucleotides outside the gene matches: 4. From germline, CDR1 is MNHEY and CDR2 SMNVEV (reference sequence).

The J gene is TRBJ1-5, the V gene TRBV29-1; D is undetermined. Trimming took 4 bases from V and 2 from J, leaving 9 bases between them. This CDR3 has 13 amino acids. The germline V gene encodes CDR1 SQVTM and CDR2 ANQGSEA. CDR3 DNA: TGCAGCGTTGTTGTGGAGGGCAATCAGCCCCAGCATTTT. Its protein is CSVVVEGNQPQHF. The full variable domain, completed using reference TRBV29-1 and TRBJ1-5, is SAVISQKPSRDICQRGTSLTIQCQVDSQVTMMFWYRQQPGQSLTLIATANQGSEATYESGFVIDKFPISRPNLTFSTLTVSNMSPEDSSIYLCSVVVEGNQPQHFGDGTRLSIL.

This chain links TRBV7-8 with TRBJ2-1; 8 bases match TRBD2. This CDR3 has 14 residues. The trim removed 5 bases at V and 4 bases at J, leaving 4 bases unmatched. The germline CDR1 and CDR2 sequences are SGHVS and FQNEAQ. The DNA for the CDR3 is TGTGCCAGCAGCCGGGGGGGCCAGTACAATGAGCAGTTCTTC. Translated: CASSRGGQYNEQFF.

The chain recombines TRBV7-9 with TRBJ2-2; 9 positions match TRBD2. CDR1 SEHNR and CDR2 FQNEAQ come from the germline V gene (reference sequence). The CDR3 consists of 19 residues. Trimming removed 1 base from V and 0 bases from J; junction bases left unmatched: 9. This chain's CDR3 is CASSLVVTSGIANTGELFF. The CDR3 region has the DNA TGTGCCAGCAGCTTAGTTGTGACTAGCGGAATCGCGAACACCGGGGAGCTGTTTTTT.